Presented here are 11 T cell receptor beta chains from one specimen sequenced in a study of blood T cell repertoires in COVID-19. Generated by immunoSEQ multiplex PCR, the TCRdb table keeps only in-frame clones and is missing some. The table lists about 120,000 clones, approximately 85% of them singletons, with 5% to 6% in the top ten. Input material: peripheral blood. Source of these receptors: a woman aged 60-75 years with COVID-19, enrolled during active disease.

The chain joins TRBV3-1 (or the pseudogene TRBV3-2) to TRBJ1-2; possibly TRBD1 for D (5 bases). V was pared by 0 bases and J by 8 bases, with 22 bases between. Looked up from germline, CDR1 is LGHDT and CDR2 is YNNKEL (reference sequence). This CDR3 has 17 residues. DNA of the CDR3: TGTGCCAGCAGCCAAGACGGTCCCGGGGGACCCCTATACGGCTACACCTTC. Translating gives CASSQDGPGGPLYGYTF.

This chain joins TRBV6-6 and TRBJ2-2, with D perhaps TRBD2 (5 bases). Between the trimmed V and J ends, which lost 2 bases and 6 bases, there was a span of 10 bases. The CDR3 sequence is 14 residues long. Germline V gene lookup returns CDR1 MNHNY and CDR2 SVGAGI (reference sequence). CDR3 coding DNA: TGTGCCAGCAGTTACCGGGGTTCTGCCGGGGAGCTGTTTTTT. As protein: CASSYRGSAGELFF.

The CDR3 loop reads CASFDQLATGADTQYF. DNA for the CDR3: TGTGCCAGCTTCGATCAGTTGGCCACCGGGGCAGATACGCAGTATTTT. The chain is built from TRBV18 and TRBJ2-3, with D maybe TRBD2 (5 bases). Trimming stripped 7 bases from V and 4 bases from J, with 21 bases between. This CDR3 has 16 amino acids. Germline V lookup: CDR1 KGHSH, CDR2 LQKENI.

The chain links TRBV29-1 to TRBJ2-3; 7 nucleotides line up with TRBD2. V lost 1 base to trimming and J lost 5 bases; unmatched junction nucleotides: 9. Germline V gives CDR1 SQVTM, CDR2 ANQGSEA. CDR3 size: 15 residues. DNA of the CDR3: TGCAGCGTTGAAGGGGACTACTCCTCTCTAGATACGCAGTATTTT. It is translated as CSVEGDYSSLDTQYF.

The chain carries TRBV28 and TRBJ1-1; D is ambiguous. The V end lost 3 bases, the J end lost 9 bases, and 23 bases lay between the germline ends. Germline loops: CDR1 MDHEN, CDR2 SYDVKM. This CDR3 is built from 16 residues. The CDR3 nucleotides read TGTGCCAGCAGTTTCGACCCCCGGGAGGGAGGAGGTAAAGCTTTCTTT. It codes for CASSFDPREGGGKAFF.

The V call is TRBV24-1, the J call TRBJ1-1; D gene uncertain. V was shortened by 9 bases and J by 1 base, with 17 bases between the two germline ends. CDR1 and CDR2 from the germline V gene are KGHDR and SFDVKD. CDR3 length: 15 amino acids. The CDR3 protein is CATRGGLIENTEAFF. DNA for the CDR3: TGTGCCACCCGGGGAGGGTTAATCGAGAACACTGAAGCTTTCTTT.

V usage is TRBV20-1 and J usage is TRBJ1-2, with D unclear. CDR3 length: 12 amino acids. Germline values: CDR1 DFQATT, CDR2 SNEGSKA (reference sequence). Trimming cost V 3 bases and J 5 bases, with 10 bases left between them. The CDR3 DNA follows: TGCAGTGCTAGTCCCGCAGTGTATGGCTACACCTTC. It yields the protein CSASPAVYGYTF.

This clone appeared once. The chain has TRBV2 and TRBJ2-2, with D maybe TRBD2 (5 bases). This CDR3 has 15 residues. The V gene lost 2 bases and the J gene lost 1 base, with 8 bases spanning the gap. The germline CDR1 and CDR2 sequences are SNHLY and FYNNEI. CDR3 sequence: CASSEMGENTGELFF. In DNA form, the CDR3 reads TGTGCCAGCAGTGAAATGGGAGAGAACACCGGGGAGCTGTTTTTT.

V and J are TRBV7-9 and TRBJ1-1; the D gene is possibly TRBD1 (5 bases). Trimming cost V 2 bases and J 3 bases, with 22 bases left between them. This CDR3 spans 18 amino acids. Germline CDR1 and CDR2: SEHNR and FQNEAQ (reference sequence). The DNA for the CDR3 is TGTGCCAGCAGCTTAATGGGGGGGTTCTCAATTGTGGACACTGAAGCTTTCTTT. This gives the protein CASSLMGGFSIVDTEAFF.

The V call is TRBV5-6, the J call TRBJ1-2; TRBD1 agrees at 8 bases. This CDR3 contains 14 residues. With V trimmed by 4 bases and J by 2 bases, 4 bases remained unmatched. Germline-derived CDR1 and CDR2 are SGHDT and YYEEEE. Here the CDR3 reads CASSLTGGNYGYTF. The CDR3 DNA reads as TGTGCCAGCAGCCTAACAGGGGGAAACTATGGCTACACCTTC.

This sequence joins TRBV23-1 and TRBJ1-6; D ambiguous. TRBV23-1 is sorted into the ORF group, with uncertain function. V lost 3 bases and J 8 bases, leaving 20 bases between the germline ends. The CDR3 is 17 residues long. For the CDR3, the DNA is TGCGCCAGCAGTCACCACCCCCGGGGATCCCATGATTCACCCCTCCACTTT. Translating gives CASSHHPRGSHDSPLHF.